What follows describes a single T cell receptor (beta chain). In its sample, this clonotype was seen a few times. This receptor's antigen is unknown. No clone much larger than this one lies a single base away; base qualities are absent. Systemically healthy Caucasian individuals from Russia, some 38 in total and aged about 6 to 95 years, were included as donors. Each donor gave 8 to 10 milliliters of peripheral blood, collected into EDTA-treated Vacutainer tubes. Ficoll-Paque density-gradient centrifugation was used to isolate PBMCs, with at least 6 million per sample. Total RNA, at least 6 micrograms per sample, was extracted from PBMCs with Trizol reagent. For every donor, flow cytometry on a PBMC aliquot measured the percentage of naive CD45RAhigh/CD27high T cells. The CDR3 sequence holds 13 residues, the cysteine and phenylalanine included. The kept DNA is CDR3 alone, 39 bases in frame from the first base. The V and J ends are trimmed by 3 bases and 2 bases, leaving 7 bases between them.

The data were obtained in a study of blood T cells in healthy people across ages (dated by TCRdb to the mid-2010s). About the investigation overall: In model experiments, template switching captured about one uniquely barcoded TCR beta cDNA molecule for every two T cells. Age-related changes in TCR beta repertoire diversity were measured in the study by deep sequencing normalized with unique cDNA molecular identifiers. The donors were split into four age groups: young (average around 15 years), middle-aged (39), aged (around 67) and long-lived (approximately 80). To avoid experimental bias, donors of different ages were distributed randomly across sequencing lanes. Using the same blood draw, the study looked at two additional independent replicas of 1 million unique cDNA reads for two donors, one aged 18 to 30 and the other aged 80 or older. Study-wide findings and limitations: Estimates of total diversity based on one million sequenced T cells were regarded as lower bounds and as underestimates. Because profiling used bulk unsorted PBMCs, naive and antigen-experienced compartments could not be compared conclusively. Donor CMV infection status was unknown, potentially confounding age-related changes in expanded clonotypes. Observed TCR beta diversity correlated strongly with the percentage of naive T cells measured by flow cytometry. Compared with the aged group, the long-lived group had more naive CD4+ T cells, fewer expanded clones and increased TCR diversity, a pattern suggesting age selection. Observed TCR beta diversity per million T cells fell roughly linearly with age, and a significant reduction was already apparent by age around 39.

The library was prepared using 5' RACE. Sequencer: Illumina HiSeq 2500. The second PCR ran for about 6 to 12 cycles and used a J-beta primer mix along with a sample-barcoded 5' primer. A template-switch 5' adaptor carrying 12 random nucleotides introduced a unique molecular identifier onto each TCR beta cDNA molecule. Each sample yielded at least 3 million CDR3-containing paired-end reads. The Mint cDNA synthesis kit, primed by a TRBC-specific oligonucleotide, was used to synthesize first-strand cDNA from all RNA. All cDNA was treated with uracil-DNA glycosylase and then went through a first 18-cycle PCR with the universal primers M1SS and BC2_uni_R. The authors processed their data as follows. Each sample was normalized by randomly selecting 1 million high-quality reads, each carrying a distinct molecular identifier. Reads with shared molecular identifiers were discarded instead of being binned into consensus sequences. MiTCR, run with a Q25 quality threshold and the strictest error-elimination algorithm, handled CDR3 identification, clonotype clustering and error correction. Lower-bound total TCR beta diversity was estimated with a nonparametric unseen species model using Euler transformation. The public reads were reanalyzed by TCRdb: fastp trimming at Q25, MiXCR alignment, in-frame beta chains only. Merged by CDR3 protein, the rows form single entries marked with the most common genes and DNA. V and J calls and clone size were set by TCRdb, not the authors. Present in this sample are some 1,500,000 distinct CDR3 sequences, 35% to 45% of which were seen just once. The ten top clones hold over 3.5% of the sample.

Material: blood. The chain is made from TRBV12-3 or TRBV12-4 and TRBJ1-2; the D gene cannot be resolved reliably. The receptor was derived from a woman aged 18-29 years in good health. Here is the DNA: TGTGCCAGCAGTTTTTCCGAGAACTATGGCTACACCTTC. Its translation is CASSFSENYGYTF.